This is a list of T cell receptor beta chains from one sample in a study of blood T cell repertoires in COVID-19. Assay used: immunoSEQ multiplex PCR; TCRdb lists only in-frame clones, some missing. Of 150,000 or so clones in the sample, 84% were seen once. Sequences were obtained from peripheral blood. Receptors were obtained from a woman between 45 and 65 years old in a cohort sampled during active or convalescent COVID-19. Each CDR3 is given with its conserved first and last residue. The D gene is left open where the match is weak. The listing skips clone size in some rows; elsewhere it reads once, few, many or a size class.

j_call d_call v_call clone_size cdr3_aa cdr3_nt
TRBJ2-4 . TRBV11-2 . CASEGNSLVHF TGTGCCAGTGAGGGAAATTCTCTTGTGCACTTC
TRBJ2-7 . TRBV10-2 once CASSDTGFPYEQYF TGCGCCAGCAGTGATACGGGTTTCCCCTACGAGCAGTACTTC
TRBJ2-3 . TRBV5-1 . CASLQGRDTDTQYF TGCGCCAGCCTTCAGGGGCGCGACACAGATACGCAGTATTTT
TRBJ2-3 TRBD1 TRBV9 . CASSVGDRVEYTQYF TGTGCCAGCAGCGTAGGGGACAGGGTTGAGTATACGCAGTATTTT
TRBJ2-7 TRBD1 TRBV18 once CASSPRGQGDEQYF TGTGCCAGCTCACCCAGGGGACAGGGGGACGAGCAGTACTTC
TRBJ2-7 . TRBV7-9 . CASSLKARGSYEQYF TGTGCCAGCAGCTTAAAGGCCAGGGGCTCCTACGAGCAGTACTTC
TRBJ2-1 TRBD1 TRBV19 once CASSATGANYNEQFF TGTGCCAGTAGTGCGACAGGGGCGAACTACAATGAGCAGTTCTTC
TRBJ2-1 . TRBV15 . CATSSRGYNEQFF TGTGCCACCAGCAGCCGGGGATACAATGAGCAGTTCTTC
TRBJ2-7 . TRBV10-3 . CAISEPPRKNEQYF TGTGCCATCAGTGAGCCACCGAGGAAGAACGAGCAGTACTTC
TRBJ2-7 TRBD2 TRBV7-2 . CASSPQEGGGVEQYF TGTGCCAGCAGCCCGCAGGAGGGCGGGGGGGTCGAGCAGTACTTC
TRBJ2-5 TRBD2 TRBV5-1 few CASSAQPAGRAETQYF TGCGCCAGCAGCGCCCAACCAGCGGGAAGGGCAGAGACCCAGTACTTC
TRBJ2-7 TRBD2 TRBV3-1/TRBV3-2 . CASSQGGGEYEQYF TGTGCCAGCAGCCAGGGCGGGGGGGAATACGAGCAGTACTTC
TRBJ1-5 . TRBV19 . CASSIRGSHSNQPQHF TGTGCCAGTAGTATCAGGGGCAGCCATAGCAATCAGCCCCAGCATTTT
TRBJ2-5 TRBD2 TRBV4-1 . CASSRTSGGRYQETQYF TGCGCCAGCAGCCGGACTAGCGGGGGCCGGTACCAAGAGACCCAGTACTTC
TRBJ2-2 . TRBV3-1/TRBV3-2 once CASSHSSGTGELFF TGTGCCAGCAGCCACAGCTCAGGGACCGGGGAGCTGTTTTTT
TRBJ2-3 TRBD2 TRBV6-5 . CASSPLAGGTDTQYF TGTGCCAGCAGTCCCCTAGCGGGGGGTACAGATACGCAGTATTTT
TRBJ1-6 TRBD1 TRBV7-8 . CASSSNRGLSSYNSPLHF TGTGCCAGCAGCTCCAACAGGGGCCTTAGCTCCTATAATTCACCCCTCCACTTT
TRBJ2-3 TRBD2 TRBV24-1 . CATRGSGGEPDTQYF TGTGCCACCCGGGGGAGCGGGGGGGAGCCGGATACGCAGTATTTT
TRBJ2-1 . TRBV5-6 . CASRSGLLGNEQFF TGTGCCAGCAGATCCGGACTCTTAGGGAATGAGCAGTTCTTC
TRBJ2-3 TRBD2 TRBV7-9 . CASSFRGDTDTQYF TGTGCCAGCAGCTTCCGGGGGGACACAGATACGCAGTATTTT
TRBJ1-2 TRBD1 TRBV24-1 . CATSAGVGAGGSNYGYTF TGTGCCACCAGTGCGGGTGTTGGGGCAGGGGGATCTAACTATGGCTACACCTTC
TRBJ2-7 TRBD1 TRBV6-6 . CASSDRGAYEQYF TGTGCCAGCAGTGACAGGGGGGCCTACGAGCAGTACTTC
TRBJ2-7 . TRBV6-5 once CASSHKYEQYF TGTGCCAGCAGTCACAAGTACGAGCAGTACTTC
TRBJ2-7 TRBD2 TRBV19 medium-sized CASSGERGSYEQYF TGTGCCAGTAGTGGCGAGCGGGGATCCTACGAGCAGTACTTC
TRBJ2-3 TRBD2 TRBV19 . CASSPSGGAADTQYF TGTGCCAGTAGCCCAAGCGGGGGGGCAGCAGATACGCAGTATTTT
TRBJ1-1 . TRBV6-6 once CASRRQAVWTEAFF TGTGCCAGCAGACGACAGGCTGTCTGGACTGAAGCTTTCTTT
TRBJ2-4 . TRBV14 . CASSHQGNIQYF TGTGCCAGCAGCCATCAGGGGAACATTCAGTACTTC
TRBJ1-3 . TRBV24-1 . CATSDGDRSLGNTIYF TGTGCCACCAGTGACGGAGACCGCTCTCTGGGAAACACCATATATTTT
TRBJ1-2 TRBD1 TRBV7-3 few CASSLNGDSYGYTF TGTGCCAGCAGCTTAAACGGGGACAGCTATGGCTACACCTTC
TRBJ1-2 . TRBV3-1/TRBV3-2 . CASSQDVGGNYGYTF TGTGCCAGCAGCCAAGATGTTGGGGGCAACTATGGCTACACCTTC
TRBJ1-2 . TRBV7-9 . CASSSRQLGGYTF TGTGCCAGCAGCTCCAGACAGTTGGGCGGCTACACCTTC
TRBJ2-1 TRBD2 TRBV2 . CASSGYLGTSGYNEQFF TGTGCCAGCAGTGGGTACCTGGGGACTAGCGGTTACAATGAGCAGTTCTTC
TRBJ2-7 . TRBV5-5 . CASSPEIRGFPYEQYF TGTGCCAGCAGCCCAGAGATCAGGGGATTCCCCTACGAGCAGTACTTC
TRBJ2-2 . TRBV4-3 . CASSQRADSSNTGELFF TGCGCCAGCAGCCAGAGGGCGGACAGCTCGAACACCGGGGAGCTGTTTTTT
TRBJ1-1 . TRBV7-9 . CASSSNDRPAEAFF TGTGCCAGCAGCTCGAATGACAGGCCAGCTGAAGCTTTCTTT
TRBJ2-2 . TRBV28 few CASSLLTDTGELFF TGTGCCAGCAGTTTATTAACGGACACCGGGGAGCTGTTTTTT
TRBJ2-5 . TRBV5-1 once CASSLGDPQETQYF TGCGCCAGCAGCTTAGGGGATCCCCAAGAGACCCAGTACTTC
TRBJ1-1 TRBD1 TRBV9 . CASSLQDRGTEAFF TGTGCCAGCAGTCTCCAGGACAGGGGCACTGAAGCTTTCTTT
TRBJ2-1 . TRBV9 once CASSVNVAGGGKQFF TGTGCCAGCAGCGTTAACGTGGCAGGGGGAGGCAAGCAGTTCTTC
TRBJ2-2 TRBD1 TRBV19 . CASRTVQGRSTGELFF TGTGCCAGTAGGACGGTACAGGGGCGCAGCACCGGGGAGCTGTTTTTT